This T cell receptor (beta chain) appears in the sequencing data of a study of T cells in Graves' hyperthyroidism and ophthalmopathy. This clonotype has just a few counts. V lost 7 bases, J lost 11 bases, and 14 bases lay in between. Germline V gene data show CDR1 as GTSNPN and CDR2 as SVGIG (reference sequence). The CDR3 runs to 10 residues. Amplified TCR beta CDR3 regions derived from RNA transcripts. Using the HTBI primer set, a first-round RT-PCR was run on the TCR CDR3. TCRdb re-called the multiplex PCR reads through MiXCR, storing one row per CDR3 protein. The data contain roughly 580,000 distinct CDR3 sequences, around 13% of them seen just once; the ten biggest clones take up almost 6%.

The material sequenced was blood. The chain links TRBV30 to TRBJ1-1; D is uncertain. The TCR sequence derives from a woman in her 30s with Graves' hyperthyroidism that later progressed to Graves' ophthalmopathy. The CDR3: CAFKWGSAFF. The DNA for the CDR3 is TGTGCCTTCAAATGGGGATCGGCTTTCTTT.